The 25 T cell receptor beta chains below were found in one sample sequenced in a study of control samples from healthy donors and cancer patients. Sequencing was performed with immunoSEQ multiplex PCR; in TCRdb, only in-frame clones are kept and a portion is missing. The sample holds around 140,000 clones, around 94% seen once. Source material: blood. The receptors come from a man in his forties in good health.

The V call is TRBV19, the J call TRBJ1-5; possible D gene TRBD1, 6 bases. V lost 3 bases and J lost 2, with 8 bases in between. The CDR3 totals 14 residues. The V gene's germline CDR1 is LNHDA and CDR2 SQIVND (reference sequence). The CDR3 region has the DNA TGTGCCAGTAGTATGACAGGTGGCAATCAGCCCCAGCATTTT. Amino acids: CASSMTGGNQPQHF.

V and J are TRBV7-2 and TRBJ2-7; 7 bases are a match to TRBD1. The CDR3 loop spans 14 amino acids. The germline V gene has CDR1 SGHTA and CDR2 FQGNSA. V was pared by 3 bases and J by 6 bases, with 8 bases of the junction left unmatched. The DNA for the CDR3 is TGTGCCAGCAGCTTTGGTACAGGGGTAGGCGAGCAGTACTTC. Translated, it gives CASSFGTGVGEQYF. The variable domain in full, with the rest retrieved from reference TRBV7-2 and TRBJ2-7, is GAGVSQSPSNKVTEKGKDVELRCDPISGHTALYWYRQSLGQGLEFLIYFQGNSAPDKSGLPSDRFSAERTGGSVSTLTIQRTQQEDSAVYLCASSFGTGVGEQYFGPGTRLTVT.

This chain links TRBV6-5 with TRBJ1-5; 7 bases map to TRBD1. The CDR3 covers 15 residues. In germline, CDR1 is MNHEY, CDR2 SVGAGI. The trim removed 7 bases at V and 1 base at J, leaving 7 bases unmatched. CDR3: CASTPDRASNQPQHF. The CDR3, as DNA: TGTGCCAGCACCCCCGACAGGGCAAGCAATCAGCCCCAGCATTTT.

The chain employs TRBV29-1 and TRBJ2-1, with D tentatively TRBD2 (5 bases). V gave up 3 bases and J gave up 8 bases, with 14 bases separating them. This CDR3 has 13 amino acids. The germline CDR1 and CDR2 sequences are SQVTM and ANQGSEA. DNA for the CDR3: TGCAGCGTTGACCCTAGCCAGCCCGATGAGCAGTTCTTC. It codes for CSVDPSQPDEQFF.

This rearrangement joins TRBV5-4 to TRBJ1-4; TRBD1 is a possible D gene (5 bases). The CDR3 is 13 amino acids. Between the trimmed V and J ends, which lost 5 bases and 8 bases, there was a span of 13 bases. Germline values: CDR1 SGHNT, CDR2 YYREEE (reference sequence). CDR3: CASRKDNREKLFF. The DNA of the CDR3 is TGTGCCAGCAGAAAGGACAATAGGGAAAAACTGTTTTTT.

V and J are TRBV28 and TRBJ2-1; D may be TRBD1 (5 bases). V was cut by 8 bases and J by 8 bases, with 19 bases left in between. The CDR3 is 14 amino acids. The germline V gene has CDR1 MDHEN and CDR2 SYDVKM. The CDR3 sequence is CASQERGRSHEQFF. CDR3 in DNA: TGTGCCAGCCAGGAAAGGGGTAGGAGCCATGAGCAGTTCTTC.

A few counts support this clone. V usage is TRBV7-8 and J usage is TRBJ2-3, with D uncertain. CDR1 and CDR2 from the germline V gene are SGHVS and FQNEAQ. The V and J ends lost 2 bases and 2 bases respectively, with 8 bases between them. This CDR3 spans 14 amino acids. CDR3 nucleotides: TGTGCCAGCAGCTTAAGTGCTAACACAGATACGCAGTATTTT. It specifies CASSLSANTDTQYF. Full variable domain (rest looked up from reference TRBV7-8 and TRBJ2-3): GAGVSQSPRYKVAKRGQDVALRCDPISGHVSLFWYQQALGQGPEFLTYFQNEAQLDKSGLPSDRFFAERPEGSVSTLKIQRTQQEDSAVYLCASSLSANTDTQYFGPGTRLTVL.

The J gene is TRBJ1-1, the V gene TRBV29-1; D is unresolved. Germline values: CDR1 SQVTM, CDR2 ANQGSEA. There are 13 residues in the CDR3. V lost 4 bases, J lost 5 bases, and 14 bases lay in between. CDR3 amino acids: CSVARSLGTEAFF. In DNA form, the CDR3 reads TGCAGCGTTGCCCGATCCCTGGGGACTGAAGCTTTCTTT.

The chain couples TRBV30 to TRBJ2-1; D remains unclear. V lost 3 bases to trimming and J lost 2 bases, with 11 bases between them. The CDR3 runs 14 residues. Germline V gene sequence: CDR1 GTSNPN, CDR2 SVGIG (reference sequence). The CDR3 nucleotides are TGTGCCTGGAGGCGAATGAGTACCTACAATGAGCAGTTCTTC. Protein: CAWRRMSTYNEQFF.

The chain carries TRBV24-1 and TRBJ2-1; TRBD2 agrees at 9 bases. V shed 3 bases, J shed 7 bases, and the junction held 3 bases outside the gene matches. Germline CDR1 is KGHDR and CDR2 is SFDVKD. CDR3 length: 14 residues. Here the CDR3 reads CATSDRTSVNEQFF. CDR3 nucleotides: TGTGCCACCAGTGATCGGACTAGCGTGAATGAGCAGTTCTTC.

This CDR3 reads CATSPNLAKNIQYF. The CDR3 nucleotides read TGTGCCACCAGCCCCAACCTAGCCAAAAACATTCAGTACTTC. The chain employs TRBV15 and TRBJ2-4; unclear D gene. This CDR3 is 14 amino acids long. Germline V gene sequence: CDR1 LNHNV, CDR2 YYDKDF (reference sequence). Trimming stripped 5 bases from V and 0 bases from J, with 8 bases between. The complete variable domain, with remaining parts taken from reference TRBV15 and TRBJ2-4, reads DAMVIQNPRYQVTQFGKPVTLSCSQTLNHNVMYWYQQKSSQAPKLLFHYYDKDFNNEADTPDNFQSRRPNTSFCFLDIRSPGLGDTAMYLCATSPNLAKNIQYFGAGTRLSVL.

The rearrangement joins TRBV6-1 to TRBJ2-7; 7 bases agree with TRBD1. Germline V lookup: CDR1 MNHNS, CDR2 SASEGT. The CDR3 has 15 amino acids. V shed 2 bases and J 0 bases; nucleotides not matched to a gene: 4. CDR3 residues: CASSEWQGDSYEQYF. CDR3 DNA sequence: TGTGCCAGCAGTGAATGGCAGGGGGACTCCTACGAGCAGTACTTC.

The CDR3 protein is CASSLYGGLTNEKLFF. DNA of the CDR3: TGCGCCAGCAGCTTGTATGGGGGTCTGACTAATGAAAAACTGTTTTTT. This chain links TRBV5-1 with TRBJ1-4, with D perhaps TRBD1 (5 bases). Trimming cost V 1 base and J 2 bases, with 12 bases left between them. The CDR3 length is 16 residues. CDR1 and CDR2 from the germline V gene are SGHRS and YFSETQ.

The V gene is TRBV24-1, the J gene TRBJ2-2; D possibly corresponds to TRBD1 (6 bases). This CDR3 is built from 16 residues. V was clipped by 2 bases and J by 2 bases, with 11 bases between them. Germline V CDR1 and CDR2: KGHDR, SFDVKD. CDR3 sequence (DNA): TGTGCCACCAGTGATTATGACAGGCTTAACACCGGGGAGCTGTTTTTT. It specifies CATSDYDRLNTGELFF.

The chain recombines TRBV7-9 with TRBJ2-1; D unresolved. Trimming cost V 5 bases and J 7 bases, with 9 bases left between them. This CDR3 comprises 12 residues. The germline CDR1 and CDR2 sequences are SEHNR and FQNEAQ (reference sequence). CDR3 in DNA: TGTGCCAGCAGCACCCCTAGGAATGAGCAGTTCTTC. Translation: CASSTPRNEQFF.

The chain couples TRBV27 to TRBJ1-1, with a weak D call TRBD1 (6 bases). Trimming took 2 bases from V and 9 from J, leaving 13 bases between them. CDR1 MNHEY and CDR2 SMNVEV come from the germline V gene (reference sequence). This CDR3 comprises 13 residues. CDR3 coding DNA: TGTGCCAGCAGTTTACAGGTCGGGGACAAAGCTTTCTTT. Protein sequence: CASSLQVGDKAFF.

This clone was seen only once. The V call is TRBV18, the J call TRBJ1-2, with D possibly TRBD1 on 6 matching bases. From germline, CDR1 is KGHSH and CDR2 LQKENI. CDR3 length: 15 residues. The V and J ends lost 0 bases and 5 bases respectively, with 13 bases between them. The CDR3 region is CASSPPSGAKYGYTF. The CDR3 DNA reads TGTGCCAGCTCACCACCGTCAGGGGCGAAATATGGCTACACCTTC.

CDR3 sequence reads: CASSPIARVGGPSSGNTIYF. For the CDR3, the DNA is TGTGCCAGCTCACCAATCGCTCGGGTTGGTGGACCCTCCTCTGGAAACACCATATATTTT. The J gene is TRBJ1-3, the V gene TRBV18; no definite D call. In germline, CDR1 is KGHSH, CDR2 LQKENI. V lost 2 bases, J lost 0 bases, and 23 bases lay in between. The CDR3 consists of 20 residues.

V and J are TRBV4-1 and TRBJ1-1; TRBD1 matches 8 bases. CDR3 size: 15 residues. Germline-derived CDR1 and CDR2 are MGHRA and YSYEKL. V shed 4 bases, J shed 2 bases, and the junction held 6 bases outside the gene matches. CDR3 bases: TGCGCCAGCAGCCGTCTAACAGGGGGAAACACTGAAGCTTTCTTT. This codes for CASSRLTGGNTEAFF.

The V and J genes are TRBV5-6 and TRBJ1-6; no firm D call. The CDR3 runs 12 residues. Between the trimmed V and J ends, which lost 7 bases and 8 bases, there was a span of 10 bases. Germline-derived CDR1 and CDR2 are SGHDT and YYEEEE. The CDR3 is CASAHGYSPLHF. The CDR3 region has the DNA TGTGCCAGCGCCCATGGGTATTCACCCCTCCACTTT.

The chain uses TRBV5-1 and TRBJ2-2; tentatively, D is TRBD1 (6 bases). Germline V gene lookup returns CDR1 SGHRS and CDR2 YFSETQ. The CDR3 is 14 residues long. V lost 0 bases, J lost 5 bases, and 8 bases lay in between. Here the CDR3 DNA reads TGCGCCAGCAGCTTGGGCAGGGGTACCGGGGAGCTGTTTTTT. Its protein product is CASSLGRGTGELFF. Looking up the rest from reference TRBV5-1 and TRBJ2-2 gives the full variable domain: KAGVTQTPRYLIKTRGQQVTLSCSPISGHRSVSWYQQTPGQGLQFLFEYFSETQRNKGNFPGRFSGRQFSNSRSEMNVSTLELGDSALYLCASSLGRGTGELFFGEGSRLTVL.

The DNA for the CDR3 is TGTGCCAGCAGCCCCCTGGGTGGGACTGAAGCTTTCTTT. Translated, it gives CASSPLGGTEAFF. This chain connects TRBV7-9 to TRBJ1-1; D gene unclear. Germline V lookup: CDR1 SEHNR, CDR2 FQNEAQ (reference sequence). With 5 bases removed from V and 5 bases from J, the gap between germline ends came to 12 bases. The CDR3 is 13 amino acids.

This chain links TRBV5-6 with TRBJ1-5; 8 bases align to TRBD1. V lost 0 bases and J lost 7; bases outside the gene matches: 6. The CDR3 runs to 15 residues. Germline assignment: CDR1 SGHDT and CDR2 YYEEEE. The CDR3 sequence is CASSLGQGPSQPQHF. Here the CDR3 DNA reads TGTGCCAGCAGCTTGGGACAGGGGCCCTCGCAGCCCCAGCATTTT.

The chain uses TRBV13 and TRBJ2-7; 13 nucleotides match TRBD2. Germline assignment: CDR1 PRHDT and CDR2 FYEKMQ (reference sequence). V lost 5 bases, J lost 3 bases, and 4 bases stayed unmatched. This CDR3 comprises 15 residues. The CDR3 DNA reads TGTGCCAGCAGCCCCGGGACTAGCGGGGTCTACGAGCAGTACTTC. It codes for CASSPGTSGVYEQYF.

This clone occurred once. This chain links TRBV6-5 with TRBJ1-6; D unresolved. Germline CDR1 reads MNHEY; CDR2 reads SVGAGI. The ends were cut back, 0 bases at V and 6 bases at J, with 9 bases in the middle. The CDR3 totals 15 residues. CDR3 DNA sequence: TGTGCCAGCAGTTACTCCGGGCGAATTAATTCACCCCTCCACTTT. Its translation is CASSYSGRINSPLHF.